These 13 T cell receptor beta chains came from one sample sequenced in a study of cytomegalovirus exposure and HLA in healthy donors. Only in-frame clones appear in the TCRdb table, and some are missing; sequencing was by immunoSEQ multiplex PCR. The data hold 200,000 or so clones, with about 79% observed a single time. Source material: PBMCs. These receptors came from a woman in her 30s in good health and CMV-seropositive.

This clone came up once. The chain uses TRBV2 and TRBJ1-4; 9 nucleotides match TRBD1. The CDR3 extends over 15 amino acids. Germline V CDR1 and CDR2: SNHLY, FYNNEI. The ends lost 6 bases at V and 4 bases at J; junction bases unmatched: 6. The CDR3 protein is CASSPQGAVNEKLFF. Here the CDR3 DNA reads TGTGCCAGCAGCCCACAGGGGGCGGTTAATGAAAAACTGTTTTTT.

The V call is TRBV7-3, the J call TRBJ2-2; D is perhaps TRBD1 (5 bases). The germline V gene has CDR1 SGHTA and CDR2 FQGTGA. CDR3 length equals 13 residues. The V and J ends lost 5 bases and 3 bases respectively, with 7 bases between them. The CDR3 spells CASSMTDTGELFF. The CDR3 nucleotides read TGTGCCAGCAGCATGACAGACACCGGGGAGCTGTTTTTT.

In DNA, the CDR3 is TGTGCCAGCAGAAACGGACAGGTCGCCTACGAGCAGTACTTC. This encodes CASRNGQVAYEQYF. The chain has TRBV6-6 and TRBJ2-7; the match to TRBD1 covers 7 bases. In germline, CDR1 is MNHNY, CDR2 SVGAGI (reference sequence). The J segment lost 2 bases and the V segment lost 6 bases, leaving 7 bases of the junction unmatched. CDR3 length: 14 amino acids.

The rearrangement uses TRBV4-2 and TRBJ2-2; 9 bases map to TRBD2. V shed 3 bases, J shed 1 base, and the junction held 6 bases outside the gene matches. From germline, CDR1 is LGHNA and CDR2 YNFKEQ. The CDR3 has 17 amino acids. The CDR3 spells CASSQGLAGRNTGELFF. CDR3 coding DNA: TGTGCCAGCAGCCAGGGGCTAGCGGGACGGAACACCGGGGAGCTGTTTTTT.

This chain links TRBV15 with TRBJ1-5; D gene uncertain. With 0 bases removed from V and 7 bases from J, the gap between germline ends came to 16 bases. Germline values: CDR1 LNHNV, CDR2 YYDKDF (reference sequence). This CDR3 contains 16 residues. The CDR3 region has the DNA TGTGCCACCAGCAGAGATCGCCCCAGAGGCGGACAGCCCCAGCATTTT. Encoded protein: CATSRDRPRGGQPQHF.

The genes are TRBV5-4 and TRBJ2-3; 14 bases match TRBD2. With 1 base clipped from V and 4 bases from J, the junction kept 2 bases outside the gene matches. The CDR3 consists of 16 residues. The germline gives CDR1 SGHNT, CDR2 YYREEE (reference sequence). CDR3 loop: CASSLRTSGRPDTQYF. The CDR3 DNA reads as TGTGCCAGCAGCTTGAGGACTAGCGGGAGGCCAGATACGCAGTATTTT.

CDR3 DNA sequence: TGTGCCAGCAACCCGACACGAAACTATGGCTACACCTTC. This translates into CASNPTRNYGYTF. The chain links TRBV6-5 to TRBJ1-2; D is unclear. Per the germline V gene, CDR1 is MNHEY and CDR2 is SVGAGI. Trimming took 7 bases from V and 2 from J, leaving 11 bases between them. CDR3 length equals 13 residues.

There are a few counts of this clone. The chain combines TRBV7-9 with TRBJ2-7; 13 bases are shared with TRBD2. The CDR3 extends over 11 amino acids. Germline CDR1 reads SEHNR; CDR2 reads FQNEAQ (reference sequence). The V and J ends lost 10 bases and 10 bases, in that order; junction bases with no gene match: 4. This CDR3 reads CATGLAGRQYF. CDR3 DNA: TGTGCCACGGGACTAGCGGGGAGACAGTACTTC.

This clone occurred a few times. The rearrangement uses TRBV6-1 and TRBJ1-5, with 9 nucleotides matching TRBD1. CDR1 is MNHNS and CDR2 is SASEGT in the germline V gene. Trimming cost V 10 bases and J 3 bases; bases outside gene matches: 7. This CDR3 has 14 amino acids. The CDR3 here is CATRDRAPNQPQHF. In DNA form, the CDR3 reads TGTGCCACCCGGGACAGGGCCCCCAATCAGCCCCAGCATTTT.

The gene calls are TRBV27 and TRBJ1-5; no definite D call. The CDR3 has 13 residues. V lost 2 bases, J lost 5 bases, and 7 bases lay in between. CDR1 and CDR2 (germline): MNHEY, SMNVEV (reference sequence). CDR3 region: CASSLQVDQPQHF. The CDR3 nucleotides read TGTGCCAGCAGTTTACAGGTCGATCAGCCCCAGCATTTT.

The rearrangement joins TRBV18 to TRBJ2-7, with 10 bases fitting TRBD1. The CDR3 contains 14 residues. V trimming: 3 bases; J trimming: 5 bases; junction bases outside the gene matches: 4. Germline V gene sequence: CDR1 KGHSH, CDR2 LQKENI. CDR3 region: CASSPGQGIHEQYF. CDR3 nucleotides: TGTGCCAGCTCACCGGGACAGGGGATTCACGAGCAGTACTTC.

V is TRBV5-4 and J is TRBJ2-2; perhaps TRBD2 as D (5 bases). The CDR3 spans 14 residues. The V gene lost 9 bases and the J gene lost 6 bases, with 18 bases spanning the gap. The germline gives CDR1 SGHNT, CDR2 YYREEE (reference sequence). The CDR3 DNA sequence: TGTGCCACTGGTGGACTCAACACCGCCGGGGAGCTGTTTTTT. It codes for CATGGLNTAGELFF.

The chain carries TRBV6-5 and TRBJ1-5, with D perhaps matching TRBD1 (5 bases). This CDR3 contains 15 residues. Trimming left V 8 bases short and J 1 base short, with 15 bases between. CDR1 is MNHEY, CDR2 SVGAGI, per germline. CDR3 in DNA: TGTGCCAGCGGGGCCAAGCCACCGAGCAATCAGCCCCAGCATTTT. Encoded protein: CASGAKPPSNQPQHF.